A selection of T cell receptor beta chains follows, all from one sample in a study of T cells in Graves' hyperthyroidism and ophthalmopathy. TCRdb re-called the multiplex PCR reads through MiXCR, storing one row per CDR3 protein. The table lists under 300,000 distinct CDR3 sequences, roughly 15% of them singletons. The specimen sequenced was blood. The receptor source for this set is a woman aged 40 to 50 with Graves' hyperthyroidism that later progressed to Graves' ophthalmopathy. Each CDR3 is given with its conserved first and last residue. The order of the fields is V gene, J gene, clone size, D gene, CDR3 protein, CDR3 DNA. D genes are given only for firm matches. Only part of the rows carry a size: once, few, many, or a class if the clone is expanded.

>TRBV12-3/TRBV12-4|TRBJ2-7|many|TRBD2
CASSLVAGAPYEQYF
TGTGCCAGCAGTTTAGTAGCGGGAGCGCCCTACGAGCAGTACTTC
>TRBV12-3/TRBV12-4|TRBJ2-3|NA|TRBD1
CASSHGQGARTDTQYF
TGTGCCAGCAGTCATGGACAGGGGGCGAGGACAGATACGCAGTATTTT
>TRBV20-1|TRBJ1-5|NA|TRBD1
CSARTGQGNQPQHF
TGCAGTGCTAGAACGGGACAGGGAAATCAGCCCCAGCATTTT
>TRBV12-3/TRBV12-4|TRBJ1-4|NA|NA
CASRRGAGEKLFF
TGTGCCAGCAGAAGGGGGGCGGGAGAAAAACTGTTTTTT
>TRBV29-1|TRBJ2-5|many|NA
CSVTSETQYF
TGCAGCGTGACCTCGGAGACCCAGTACTTC
>TRBV7-6|TRBJ2-3|many|NA
CASSSGKGTDTQYF
TGTGCCAGCAGCTCCGGTAAAGGCACAGATACGCAGTATTTT
>TRBV4-1|TRBJ2-2|NA|NA
CASSQGAYTGELFF
TGCGCCAGCAGCCAGGGGGCCTACACCGGGGAGCTGTTTTTT
>TRBV5-4|TRBJ1-4|NA|TRBD1
CASSRTGFTEKLFF
TGTGCCAGCAGCCGGACAGGGTTTACTGAAAAACTGTTTTTT
>TRBV4-2|TRBJ2-7|once|TRBD2
CASSQARLAGAYEQYF
TGTGCCAGCAGCCAGGCAAGACTAGCGGGAGCCTACGAGCAGTACTTC
>TRBV7-9|TRBJ1-1|many|NA
CASSLVVGEAFF
TGTGCCAGCAGCTTAGTGGTGGGTGAAGCTTTCTTT
>TRBV12-3/TRBV12-4|TRBJ1-5|many|NA
CASSFQRAHQHF
TGTGCCAGCAGTTTTCAAAGGGCCCACCAGCATTTT
>TRBV27|TRBJ2-1|many|TRBD2
CASSLSLAGGPELINYNEQFF
TGTGCCAGCAGTTTATCACTAGCGGGAGGGCCGGAATTAATCAACTACAATGAGCAGTTCTTC
>TRBV19|TRBJ1-6|many|TRBD1
CASEDRLSHSPLHF
TGTGCCAGTGAGGACAGGCTTTCTCATTCACCCCTCCACTTT
>TRBV4-1|TRBJ2-1|many|TRBD2
CASRVGLAGLYNEQFF
TGCGCCAGCAGGGTGGGACTAGCGGGACTCTACAATGAGCAGTTCTTC
>TRBV2|TRBJ2-6|many|NA
CASRDWSSGANVLTF
TGTGCCAGCAGGGACTGGAGCTCTGGGGCCAACGTCCTGACTTTC
>TRBV27|TRBJ2-7|many|NA
CASSFSGVFGEQYF
TGTGCCAGCAGTTTTTCTGGAGTCTTCGGCGAGCAGTACTTC
>TRBV4-1|TRBJ1-2|many|NA
CASSHPHYGYTF
TGCGCCAGCAGCCACCCTCACTACGGCTACACCTTC
>TRBV19|TRBJ2-1|many|TRBD2
CASSMGLGQDNEQFF
TGTGCCAGTAGTATGGGACTAGGACAAGACAATGAGCAGTTCTTC
>TRBV28|TRBJ2-7|NA|TRBD1
CASGPGTGNSYEQYF
TGTGCCAGCGGTCCCGGGACAGGGAATTCCTACGAGCAGTACTTC
>TRBV12-3/TRBV12-4|TRBJ2-5|many|TRBD2
CASSPAGGIWVTQYF
TGTGCCAGCAGTCCCGCCGGGGGGATATGGGTGACCCAGTACTTC
>TRBV29-1|TRBJ2-1|many|NA
CSVEGIGGPYNEQFF
TGCAGCGTTGAAGGTATAGGCGGACCCTACAATGAGCAGTTCTTC
>TRBV28|TRBJ2-2|many|NA
CASTPATAGELFF
TGTGCCAGCACACCGGCAACGGCTGGGGAGCTGTTTTTT
>TRBV5-1|TRBJ2-1|few|TRBD2
CASRTSSGFSYNERSF
TGCGCCAGCAGGACATCTAGCGGGTTTTCCTACAATGAGCGGTCCTTC
>TRBV5-6|TRBJ1-2|few|TRBD1
CASSFDPGQAYGYTF
TGTGCCAGCAGCTTCGACCCCGGACAGGCCTATGGCTACACCTTC
>TRBV13|TRBJ2-1|many|NA
CASSLGQGYEQFF
TGTGCCAGCAGCTTAGGACAGGGATATGAGCAGTTCTTC
>TRBV6-5|TRBJ2-1|many|TRBD2
CASSYSGLAHNEQFF
TGTGCCAGCAGTTACTCGGGACTAGCCCACAATGAGCAGTTCTTC
>TRBV6-1|TRBJ2-3|few|NA
CASSEFGEGADTQYF
TGTGCCAGCAGTGAATTCGGAGAGGGGGCAGATACGCAGTATTTT
>TRBV3-1|TRBJ2-1|few|TRBD2
CASSHPGGLAGRNEQFF
TGTGCCAGCAGCCACCCCGGGGGACTAGCGGGACGTAATGAGCAGTTCTTC
>TRBV20-1|TRBJ2-7|NA|NA
CSARAGGTYEQYF
TGCAGTGCTAGGGCTGGGGGCACCTACGAGCAGTACTTC
>TRBV11-2|TRBJ2-1|NA|TRBD2
CASSQEASGRGNEQFF
TGTGCCAGCAGCCAAGAGGCTAGCGGGAGGGGGAATGAGCAGTTCTTC
>TRBV12-3/TRBV12-4|TRBJ2-3|many|NA
CASRRGLGNTDTQYF
TGTGCCAGCAGGCGGGGACTTGGGAACACAGATACGCAGTATTTT
>TRBV7-9|TRBJ2-2|few|TRBD2
CASRLAANTGELFF
TGTGCCAGCCGACTAGCGGCGAACACCGGGGAGCTGTTTTTT
>TRBV24-1|TRBJ2-3|many|NA
CATSVLGPTGTDTQYF
TGTGCCACCAGTGTCCTGGGCCCGACAGGCACAGATACGCAGTATTTT
>TRBV9|TRBJ1-2|many|TRBD1
CASSAGQHYGYTF
TGTGCCAGCAGCGCGGGACAGCACTATGGCTACACCTTC
>TRBV7-8|TRBJ2-2|many|TRBD1
CASSRTGNTGELFF
TGTGCCAGCAGCCGGACAGGGAACACCGGGGAGCTGTTTTTT
>TRBV9|TRBJ2-2|NA|TRBD1
CASSLRQGWGGELFF
TGTGCCAGCAGTCTCCGACAGGGTTGGGGCGGGGAGCTGTTTTTT
>TRBV5-1|TRBJ2-1|many|NA
CASSLGRTAPSGNNEQFF
TGCGCCAGCAGCCTGGGCCGGACGGCGCCTTCTGGGAACAATGAGCAGTTCTTC
>TRBV10-2|TRBJ2-7|many|TRBD1
CASSGRDRGSYEQYF
TGCGCCAGCAGTGGAAGAGACAGGGGCAGTTACGAGCAGTACTTC
>TRBV19|TRBJ2-7|many|NA
CASSIRTDYEQYF
TGTGCCAGTAGTATACGGACAGACTACGAGCAGTACTTC
>TRBV27|TRBJ2-5|once|NA
CASKKRGQETQYF
TGTGCCAGCAAGAAACGGGGCCAAGAGACCCAGTACTTC
>TRBV5-1|TRBJ2-5|NA|TRBD2
CASSGGTSGALEETQYF
TGCGCCAGCAGCGGCGGGACTAGCGGGGCTCTGGAGGAGACCCAGTACTTC
>TRBV24-1|TRBJ2-1|many|NA
CATSASLAFYNEQFF
TGTGCCACCAGTGCGAGTCTAGCGTTTTACAATGAGCAGTTCTTC
>TRBV7-2|TRBJ2-4|NA|NA
CASSLDIAKNIQYF
TGTGCCAGCAGCTTAGACATAGCCAAAAACATTCAGTACTTC
>TRBV2|TRBJ2-3|many|TRBD2
CASSDPGLEYF
TGTGCCAGCAGTGACCCGGGACTAGAGTATTTT
>TRBV27|TRBJ2-4|many|NA
CASSRKGIGSGIQYF
TGTGCCAGCTCGAGAAAAGGTATAGGGTCGGGCATTCAGTACTTC
>TRBV20-1|TRBJ2-2|many|TRBD1
CSARAWDRGRVDTGELFF
TGCAGTGCTAGAGCCTGGGACAGGGGGCGTGTGGATACCGGGGAGCTGTTTTTT
>TRBV6-5|TRBJ2-3|few|TRBD2
CASSFFPPLAGESTDTQYF
TGTGCCAGCAGTTTTTTTCCCCCCTTAGCGGGAGAGAGCACAGATACGCAGTATTTT
>TRBV5-6|TRBJ2-7|many|NA
CASSLTFQGATSYEQYF
TGTGCCAGCAGCTTAACCTTTCAGGGCGCCACCTCCTACGAGCAGTACTTC
>TRBV13|TRBJ2-5|few|NA
CASSLGGSFQETQYF
TGTGCCAGCAGCTTAGGCGGGTCTTTTCAAGAGACCCAGTACTTC
>TRBV28|TRBJ2-3|many|TRBD1
CASSSGTGHTDTQYF
TGTGCCAGCAGTTCCGGGACAGGGCACACAGATACGCAGTATTTT
>TRBV28|TRBJ2-5|many|NA
CASSRTLVLQETQYF
TGTGCCAGCAGCCGCACACTTGTACTACAAGAGACCCAGTACTTC
>TRBV19|TRBJ2-7|NA|NA
CASSRRDSDYEQYF
TGTGCCAGTAGTAGGAGGGATTCAGACTACGAGCAGTACTTC
>TRBV20-1|TRBJ2-7|many|TRBD2
CSARPTRWLAGVFNEQYF
TGCAGTGCTAGACCCACCAGGTGGCTAGCGGGAGTATTTAACGAGCAGTACTTC